Listed here are 9 T cell receptor beta chains from one sample, sequenced in a study of OX40 agonist ivuxolimab in advanced cancers. Produced via immunoSEQ multiplex PCR; TCRdb's table is partial and in-frame only. The table shows 55,000 to 70,000 clones, with more than 70% occurring only once. The material was CD4+ or CD8+ T cells sorted from blood, obtained in a trial of the OX40 agonist ivuxolimab. Receptors originate from an adult with an advanced solid tumor such as melanoma, head and neck, liver or kidney cancer.

The CDR3: CASSLGNYQQGSVNHEQYF. In DNA form, the CDR3 reads TGTGCCAGCAGCTTGGGCAACTATCAACAGGGGTCGGTCAACCACGAGCAGTACTTC. The chain carries TRBV11-2 and TRBJ2-7; 7 positions match TRBD1. CDR3 length: 19 residues. CDR1 and CDR2 (germline): SGHAT, FQNNGV. V gave up 3 bases and J gave up 5 bases; unmatched junction bases: 22.

The chain combines TRBV28 with TRBJ1-5; weak D call: TRBD1 (6 bases). V dropped 3 bases and J dropped 0 bases, with 18 bases sitting between them. Germline lookup yields CDR1 MDHEN and CDR2 SYDVKM. The CDR3 has 18 residues. This CDR3 reads CASSFPPGHIYSNQPQHF. The CDR3 coding sequence is TGTGCCAGCAGTTTCCCCCCGGGACACATTTATAGCAATCAGCCCCAGCATTTT. The full variable domain, rest sourced from reference TRBV28 and TRBJ1-5, is DVKVTQSSRYLVKRTGEKVFLECVQDMDHENMFWYRQDPGLGLRLIYFSYDVKMKEKGDIPEGYSVSREKKERFSLILESASTNQTSMYLCASSFPPGHIYSNQPQHFGDGTRLSIL.

This clone has just a few counts. This chain joins TRBV28 and TRBJ2-6; 7 nucleotides match TRBD2. Per germline, CDR1 MDHEN and CDR2 SYDVKM. The V gene end was trimmed by 6 bases and the J gene end by 0 bases; junction bases not matched to a gene: 8. There are 17 residues in the CDR3. For the CDR3, the DNA is TGTGCCAGCAGACCCGGTGGGGGGGGCTCTGGGGCCAACGTCCTGACTTTC. Translated, it gives CASRPGGGGSGANVLTF.

The chain has TRBV28 and TRBJ1-5, with TRBD1 identical over 8 bases. This CDR3 is 12 amino acids long. From germline, CDR1 is MDHEN and CDR2 SYDVKM. V gave up 6 bases and J gave up 5 bases; unmatched junction bases: 0. This CDR3 is CASRTGDQPQHF. CDR3 DNA sequence: TGTGCCAGCAGGACAGGGGATCAGCCCCAGCATTTT.

CDR3 protein: CASSRGTGSGNTIYF. In DNA, the CDR3 is TGTGCCAGCAGCCGCGGGACAGGCTCTGGAAACACCATATATTTT. This chain connects TRBV5-4 to TRBJ1-3; TRBD1 matches 8 bases. V shed 4 bases and J 0 bases; nucleotides not matched to a gene: 3. This CDR3 is built from 15 residues. CDR1 SGHNT and CDR2 YYREEE come from the germline V gene (reference sequence). The full variable domain, rest sourced from reference TRBV5-4 and TRBJ1-3, is ETGVTQSPTHLIKTRGQQVTLRCSSQSGHNTVSWYQQALGQGPQFIFQYYREEENGRGNFPPRFSGLQFPNYSSELNVNALELDDSALYLCASSRGTGSGNTIYFGEGSWLTVV.

The CDR3 sequence is CATRAASSSPLHF. DNA for the CDR3: TGTGCCACTAGGGCGGCTTCTAGTTCACCCCTCCACTTT. V gene TRBV30 combines with J gene TRBJ1-6; no reliable D call. The germline CDR1 and CDR2 sequences are GTSNPN and SVGIG (reference sequence). The CDR3 sequence is 13 residues long. V lost 8 bases, J lost 9 bases, and 17 bases lay in between.

The chain links TRBV9 to TRBJ1-4; D is undetermined. The CDR3 has 15 residues. The germline CDR1 and CDR2 sequences are SGDLS and YYNGEE. Trimming stripped 0 bases from V and 8 bases from J, with 14 bases between. The CDR3 bases are TGTGCCAGCAGCGTAGATCCGGGGAGAATGGAAAAACTGTTTTTT. Translated: CASSVDPGRMEKLFF.

The chain carries TRBV7-9 and TRBJ1-2, with 9 nucleotides matching TRBD1. This CDR3 contains 13 residues. CDR1 and CDR2 from the germline V gene are SEHNR and FQNEAQ (reference sequence). The ends lost 1 base at V and 12 bases at J; junction bases unmatched: 6. The CDR3 DNA reads TGTGCCAGCAGCTTAGACAGGGGGCACCCTAACACCTTC. Its translation: CASSLDRGHPNTF.

This chain links TRBV5-1 with TRBJ1-5; no firm D call. Germline V gene data show CDR1 as SGHRS and CDR2 as YFSETQ. The CDR3 is 18 amino acids. The ends were cut back, 0 bases at V and 2 bases at J, with 18 bases in the middle. The CDR3 coding sequence is TGCGCCAGCAGCTTGGGATCGGTGGGAGCTGGTGGCAATCAGCCCCAGCATTTT. Translating gives CASSLGSVGAGGNQPQHF.